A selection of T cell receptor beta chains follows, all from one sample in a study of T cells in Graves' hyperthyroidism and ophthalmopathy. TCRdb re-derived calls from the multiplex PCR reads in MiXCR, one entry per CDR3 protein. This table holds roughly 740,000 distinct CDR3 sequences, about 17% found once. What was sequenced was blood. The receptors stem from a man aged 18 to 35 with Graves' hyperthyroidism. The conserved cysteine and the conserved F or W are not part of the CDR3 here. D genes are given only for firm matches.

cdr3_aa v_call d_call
ASSPPAAPNYGYT TRBV18 .
IRRPGTGGDEGSGNTIY TRBV29-1 TRBD1
SASPILAGGGDTQY TRBV20-1 TRBD2
ASSVSGRFTDTQY TRBV9 TRBD2
SVSASGRTSYEQY TRBV29-1 TRBD2
ASSLDSGIQDTQY TRBV7-3 TRBD2
ASSLQGMDQPQH TRBV6-1 .
ASSMTSGSTEQY TRBV5-1 TRBD2
ASGTTLGSLSYNEQF TRBV12-5 .
ASSRQGPGTQY TRBV6-2/TRBV6-3 TRBD1
ASTKRETANSPLH TRBV4-1 .
ASSLDVQETQY TRBV5-1 .
SADPGTRPGEQY TRBV20-1 TRBD2
SAANPGFGETQY TRBV20-1 .
ASSLASGTSTTLEQY TRBV7-8 .
ASSLGTEANYGYT TRBV5-1 TRBD1
ASSLGGGAREQY TRBV7-2 .
SAGGLAGGSLGTQY TRBV20-1 TRBD2
ASRHTGARPYEQY TRBV28 TRBD1
ASSARLAGGPNEQF TRBV7-9 TRBD2
ACLGRKSSGANVLT TRBV30 .
ASSEYGEQSEQF TRBV25-1 .
ATSQSVSGNTIY TRBV6-1 .
ASREGQISNQPQH TRBV28 TRBD1
ASSHSAGAVWETQY TRBV3-1 TRBD2
SARDYEQF TRBV20-1 .
ASSVDEDTEAF TRBV9 .
ASRSSGSLETQY TRBV28 TRBD2
ASSLVRESTDTQY TRBV5-1 .
SARRGTTRFPYEQY TRBV20-1 TRBD2
GIDTQY TRBV30 .
ASSVEGGRSTDTQY TRBV9 .
ASSLRPGLYGYT TRBV28 .
ASSHSQSNYGYT TRBV6-2/TRBV6-3 .
ASSQDSARISTDTQY TRBV4-3 .
ASSTQAPGYPGNTEAF TRBV12-3/TRBV12-4 .
ASSSIAGSNEQF TRBV5-1 TRBD2
ASSEEAGGGTEAF TRBV25-1 TRBD1
AISEEREKLF TRBV10-3 .
ATSEMDSANTGELF TRBV24-1 .
ASSLGFFSNQPQH TRBV28 .
ASSSRGGSPLH TRBV19 .
ASSQDWALSTDTQY TRBV14 .
ASSLGRPSGRRMEPGELF TRBV11-3 TRBD2